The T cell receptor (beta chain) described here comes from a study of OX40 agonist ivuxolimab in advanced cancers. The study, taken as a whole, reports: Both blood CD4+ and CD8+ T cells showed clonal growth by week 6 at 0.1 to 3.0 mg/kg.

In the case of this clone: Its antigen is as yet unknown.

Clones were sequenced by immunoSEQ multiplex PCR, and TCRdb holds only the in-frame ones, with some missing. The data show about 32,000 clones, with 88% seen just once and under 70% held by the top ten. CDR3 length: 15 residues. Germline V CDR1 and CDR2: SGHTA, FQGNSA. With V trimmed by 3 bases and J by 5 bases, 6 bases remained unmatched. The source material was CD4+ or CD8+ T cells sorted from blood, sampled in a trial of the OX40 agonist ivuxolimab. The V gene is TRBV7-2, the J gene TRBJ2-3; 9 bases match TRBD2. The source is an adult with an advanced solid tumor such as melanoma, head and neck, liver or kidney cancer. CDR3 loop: CASSFLSGGRDTQYF. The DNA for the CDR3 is TGTGCCAGCAGCTTCCTAAGCGGGGGGAGAGATACGCAGTATTTT.